This T cell receptor beta chain was documented in a study of T cell repertoires in cytomegalovirus infection. Study as a whole: Public TCR beta signatures were indicative of both CMV infection and a matching HLA type. Study observations and caveats: There were HLA-C-restricted CMV-specific TCR beta clonotypes dominating the ex vivo response. There were carriers of CMV plus the relevant HLA, and cumulative public TCR beta family frequency identified them.

On this clonotype: Its antigen is undetermined.

TCRdb processed the reads anew with MiXCR; each CDR3 protein has one entry. This sample has roughly 68,000 distinct CDR3 sequences, with 22% found just once. Unmatched junction bases numbered 1, after V lost 5 bases and J lost 1 base. Per the germline V gene, CDR1 is GTSNPN and CDR2 is SVGIG (reference sequence). CDR3 length: 13 amino acids. This sequence joins TRBV30 and TRBJ1-5, with 8 bases aligning to TRBD1. Sequencing was carried out using PBMCs, sequenced either directly or after in vitro stimulation (not recorded which). The TCR was taken from a human donor in good health (CMV status not recorded). Some clones in this sample may be carry-over from other donors' samples. CDR3 residues: CAWGQGSNQPQHF. In DNA, the CDR3 is TGTGCCTGGGGACAGGGCAGCAATCAGCCCCAGCATTTT. Full variable domain (missing parts from reference TRBV30 and TRBJ1-5): SQTIHQWPATLVQPVGSPLSLECTVEGTSNPNLYWYRQAAGRGLQLLFYSVGIGQISSEVPQNLSASRPQDRQFILSSKKLLLSDSGFYLCAWGQGSNQPQHFGDGTRLSIL.